These 7 T cell receptor beta chains came from one sample sequenced in a study of STAT3 mutations in large granular lymphocyte leukemia. Sequenced by immunoSEQ multiplex PCR; TCRdb stores in-frame clones only, minus some. The data contain tens of thousands of clones, approximately 94% of them singletons. These receptors have no identified antigens. Study outcomes and limitations: Every T-LGLL patient had at least one immunodominant TCRbeta clonotype.

Sequences were obtained from peripheral blood mononuclear cells. The receptors derive from a man between 35 and 55 years old with T-cell large granular lymphocyte leukemia. Some clones in this sample may be carry-over from other donors' samples.

The chain recombines TRBV9 with TRBJ2-5; D is undetermined. Germline lookup yields CDR1 SGDLS and CDR2 YYNGEE. V was clipped by 1 base and J by 4 bases, with 8 bases between them. This CDR3 has 13 amino acids. The CDR3, as DNA: TGTGCCAGCAGCGTATTATTGGGAGAGACCCAGTACTTC. Its protein is CASSVLLGETQYF.

V gene TRBV28 combines with J gene TRBJ2-7; the match to TRBD1 covers 9 bases. CDR3 length: 16 amino acids. The V segment lost 6 bases and the J segment 1 base; nucleotides outside the gene matches: 10. CDR1 is MDHEN, CDR2 SYDVKM, per germline. The CDR3: CASSPLRGQGSYEQYF. The CDR3 DNA is TGTGCCAGCAGCCCCCTCCGGGGACAGGGATCCTACGAGCAGTACTTC.

The chain recombines TRBV14 with TRBJ2-7, with unresolved D. Trimming removed 0 bases from V and 3 bases from J, with 9 bases in between. Germline CDR1 reads SGHDN; CDR2 reads FVKESK. CDR3 length: 14 amino acids. CDR3 bases: TGTGCCAGCAGCCAAGACATCACCCACTACGAGCAGTACTTC. It translates to CASSQDITHYEQYF.

The chain has TRBV29-1 and TRBJ2-7; TRBD1 agrees at 10 bases. Germline values: CDR1 SQVTM, CDR2 ANQGSEA. CDR3 size: 14 residues. The ends lost 3 bases at V and 3 bases at J; junction bases unmatched: 5. This CDR3 reads CSVERTGGHYEQYF. CDR3 DNA: TGCAGCGTTGAGCGGACAGGGGGTCACTACGAGCAGTACTTC.

The chain is built from TRBV5-1 and TRBJ1-1; 7 nucleotides align to TRBD1. Germline CDR1 is SGHRS and CDR2 is YFSETQ. The V and J ends lost 4 bases and 1 base, in that order; junction bases with no gene match: 7. The CDR3 runs to 15 residues. The CDR3 coding sequence is TGCGCCAGCAGCCCGTTGACAGGGCGGAACACTGAAGCTTTCTTT. As protein: CASSPLTGRNTEAFF.

This chain links TRBV5-4 with TRBJ2-7; possible D gene TRBD2, 6 bases. The CDR3 runs 15 residues. V dropped 1 base and J dropped 4 bases, with 15 bases sitting between them. Germline-derived CDR1 and CDR2 are SGHNT and YYREEE (reference sequence). This CDR3 is CASSLKGGVLYEQYF. The CDR3 DNA is TGTGCCAGCAGCTTGAAGGGCGGGGTACTGTACGAGCAGTACTTC.

This chain uses TRBV5-1 with TRBJ2-7, with 9 bases lining up with TRBD1. Per the germline V gene, CDR1 is SGHRS and CDR2 is YFSETQ. J was trimmed by 3 bases and V by 2 bases; bases with no gene match: 9. This CDR3 contains 16 residues. The CDR3 sequence: CASSFGSQGADYEQYF. The CDR3 DNA sequence: TGCGCCAGCAGCTTCGGCTCACAGGGGGCGGACTACGAGCAGTACTTC.